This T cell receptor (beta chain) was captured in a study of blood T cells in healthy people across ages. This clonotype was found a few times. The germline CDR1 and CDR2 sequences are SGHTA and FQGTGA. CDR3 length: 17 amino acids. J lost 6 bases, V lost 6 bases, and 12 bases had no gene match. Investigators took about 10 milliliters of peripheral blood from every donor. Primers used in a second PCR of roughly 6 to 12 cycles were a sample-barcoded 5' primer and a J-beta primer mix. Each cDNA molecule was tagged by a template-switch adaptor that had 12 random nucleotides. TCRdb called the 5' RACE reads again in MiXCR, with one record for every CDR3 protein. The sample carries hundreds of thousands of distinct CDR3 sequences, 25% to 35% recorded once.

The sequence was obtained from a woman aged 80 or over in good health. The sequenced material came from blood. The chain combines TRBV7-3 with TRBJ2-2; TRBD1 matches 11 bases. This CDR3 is CASRGAGTGGYAGELFF. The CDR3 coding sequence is TGTGCCAGCAGAGGAGCCGGGACAGGGGGATATGCCGGGGAGCTGTTTTTT.